This T cell receptor beta chain was identified in a study of identical twins. Study-wide findings and caveats: A lower insertion count was a feature of abundant cord blood beta clonotypes, with no such feature in memory repertoires.

Trimming cost V 2 bases and J 0 bases, with 14 bases left between them. This CDR3 is built from 16 residues. The V gene's germline CDR1 is SGHAT and CDR2 FQNNGV. TCRdb analysed the 5' RACE reads with MiXCR anew, one entry per CDR3 protein. The data hold about 790,000 distinct CDR3 sequences, with 15% to 20% observed a single time. In regard to this clonotype: As yet, its antigen is unknown.

These data were also filed under a second study, of T cells expressing NK-cell markers.

V usage is TRBV11-2 and J usage is TRBJ2-7, with D possibly being TRBD1 (6 bases). The clonotype comes from a woman aged 18-30 years in good health. Material for sequencing was PBMCs. CDR3 amino acids: CASSLTRDTPSYEQYF. The CDR3, as DNA: TGTGCCAGCAGCTTAACCCGGGACACCCCCTCCTACGAGCAGTACTTC.